The present TCR beta chain was sequenced within a study of PD-L1 blockade in urothelial cancer. Across the whole study: Blood was analyzed 3 weeks (second dose) and 6 weeks after treatment start.

After removal of 1 base from V and 9 bases from J, the junction contained 9 bases not matched to a gene. The CDR3 is 15 residues long. Germline assignment: CDR1 SGDLS and CDR2 YYNGEE. This clone was seen a single time. Each PCR contained spiked-in synthetic TCR analog templates. Only in-frame clones appear in the TCRdb table, and some are missing; sequencing was by immunoSEQ multiplex PCR. The table includes 15,000 to 20,000 clones, around 81% detected once. Indicated time point: peripheral blood 6 weeks after treatment start. Enrolled patients showed locally advanced or metastatic urothelial carcinoma.

Specimen: PBMCs, collected around atezolizumab (anti-PD-L1) treatment. The origin of this receptor is a man aged 50-60 years with urothelial cancer. The rearrangement links TRBV9 to TRBJ2-5; 10 bases line up with TRBD2. The CDR3 protein is CASSVNSGGPGAQYF. As DNA, the CDR3 is TGTGCCAGCAGCGTAAATAGCGGGGGGCCAGGGGCCCAGTACTTC. The full variable domain, completed using reference TRBV9 and TRBJ2-5, is DSGVTQTPKHLITATGQRVTLRCSPRSGDLSVYWYQQSLDQGLQFLIQYYNGEERAKGNILERFSAQQFPDLHSELNLSSLELGDSALYFCASSVNSGGPGAQYFGPGTRLLVL.